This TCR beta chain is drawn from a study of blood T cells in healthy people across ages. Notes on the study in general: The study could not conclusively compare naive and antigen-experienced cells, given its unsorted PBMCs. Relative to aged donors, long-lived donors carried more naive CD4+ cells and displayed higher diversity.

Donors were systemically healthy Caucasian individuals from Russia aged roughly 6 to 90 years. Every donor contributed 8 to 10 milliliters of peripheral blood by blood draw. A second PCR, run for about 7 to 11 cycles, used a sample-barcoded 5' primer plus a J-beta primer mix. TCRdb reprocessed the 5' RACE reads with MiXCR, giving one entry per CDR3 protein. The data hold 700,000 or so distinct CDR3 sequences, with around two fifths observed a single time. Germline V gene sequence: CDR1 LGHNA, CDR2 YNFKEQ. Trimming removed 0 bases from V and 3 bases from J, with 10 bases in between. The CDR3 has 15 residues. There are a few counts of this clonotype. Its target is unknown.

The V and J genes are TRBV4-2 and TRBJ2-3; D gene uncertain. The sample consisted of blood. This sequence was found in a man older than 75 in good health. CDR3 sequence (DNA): TGTGCCAGCAGCCAAGAGGGGTTCCTGACAGATACGCAGTATTTT. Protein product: CASSQEGFLTDTQYF.